These T cell receptor beta chains were read from a single sample in a study of early T cells in non-severe SARS-CoV-2 infection. TCRdb ran MiXCR on the 5' RACE reads and lists one entry per CDR3 protein. This sample has roughly 110,000 distinct CDR3 sequences, with roughly 10% found just once. Input material: whole blood. These receptors came from an adult who was a healthcare worker with PCR-confirmed SARS-CoV-2 infection or an uninfected control (not recorded which). Both conserved end residues are part of each CDR3. The D gene is left open where the match is weak. The size field is filled for only some rows; it gives once, few, many or a size class.

D gene: -; J gene: TRBJ1-2; clone size: -; V gene: TRBV12-5; CDR3 DNA: TGTGCTAGTGGCCGTGACAGGTTCTATGGCTACACCTTC; CDR3 protein: CASGRDRFYGYTF
D gene: TRBD1; J gene: TRBJ2-1; clone size: -; V gene: TRBV28; CDR3 DNA: TGTGCCAGCATCAGTTCAGGGGGCGCAGGCAATGAGCAGTTCTTC; CDR3 protein: CASISSGGAGNEQFF
D gene: -; J gene: TRBJ1-5; clone size: few; V gene: TRBV7-9; CDR3 DNA: TGTGCCAGCAGCTTAGCTGGGCCCCAGCATTTT; CDR3 protein: CASSLAGPQHF
D gene: -; J gene: TRBJ1-6; clone size: -; V gene: TRBV28; CDR3 DNA: TGTGCCAGCAGTTTGATGGGCACCTATAATTCACCCCTCCACTTT; CDR3 protein: CASSLMGTYNSPLHF
D gene: TRBD1; J gene: TRBJ1-2; clone size: many; V gene: TRBV10-3; CDR3 DNA: TGTGCCATCAGTGAGCCGGAACAGGGGGCGCGGGGCTACACCTTC; CDR3 protein: CAISEPEQGARGYTF
D gene: -; J gene: TRBJ2-1; clone size: few; V gene: TRBV24-1; CDR3 DNA: TGTGCCACCAGTGATTTAAACGGCCTACGGTTCTTC; CDR3 protein: CATSDLNGLRFF
D gene: TRBD1; J gene: TRBJ2-7; clone size: many; V gene: TRBV27; CDR3 DNA: TGTGCCAGCAGTCCGGGACAGCTTCTCGAGCAGTACTTC; CDR3 protein: CASSPGQLLEQYF
D gene: -; J gene: TRBJ1-5; clone size: few; V gene: TRBV6-2/TRBV6-3; CDR3 DNA: TGTGCCAGCACCAGGGGAAGGGTTCAGCCCCAGCATTTT; CDR3 protein: CASTRGRVQPQHF
D gene: -; J gene: TRBJ1-1; clone size: once; V gene: TRBV12-3/TRBV12-4; CDR3 DNA: TGTGCCAGCAGTTACTCATACGGGACCGGGAACACTGAAGCTTTCTTT; CDR3 protein: CASSYSYGTGNTEAFF
D gene: TRBD2; J gene: TRBJ2-2; clone size: few; V gene: TRBV6-2/TRBV6-3; CDR3 DNA: TGTGCCAGCAGTTACTCGATTTGGATTGGCGGGAGGGCAGCCGGGGAGCTGTTTTTT; CDR3 protein: CASSYSIWIGGRAAGELFF
D gene: TRBD1; J gene: TRBJ2-7; clone size: many; V gene: TRBV19; CDR3 DNA: TGTGCCAGTAGTCCACTGGACAGGGGGCTTCACGAGCAGTACTTC; CDR3 protein: CASSPLDRGLHEQYF
D gene: TRBD1; J gene: TRBJ2-3; clone size: many; V gene: TRBV7-9; CDR3 DNA: TGTGCCAGCAGCCGATCACAGGGGTTGTTCACAGATACGCAGTATTTT; CDR3 protein: CASSRSQGLFTDTQYF
D gene: TRBD2; J gene: TRBJ2-5; clone size: -; V gene: TRBV7-9; CDR3 DNA: TGTGCCAGCAGCTACGTGGGAGGGCCTGGGCAAGAGACCCAGTACTTC; CDR3 protein: CASSYVGGPGQETQYF
D gene: -; J gene: TRBJ2-1; clone size: once; V gene: TRBV9; CDR3 DNA: TGTGCCAGCAGCGGGTCGGGAGTCTCCTACAATGAGCAGTTCTTC; CDR3 protein: CASSGSGVSYNEQFF
D gene: -; J gene: TRBJ2-3; clone size: -; V gene: TRBV11-2; CDR3 DNA: TGTGCCAGCAGCTTTCCCAGGGGTTACTCGAAACTCACAGATACGCAGTATTTT; CDR3 protein: CASSFPRGYSKLTDTQYF
D gene: -; J gene: TRBJ2-3; clone size: -; V gene: TRBV7-2; CDR3 DNA: TGTGCCAGCAGCTCCAGTCCGGACTCGGCAGATACGCAGTATTTT; CDR3 protein: CASSSSPDSADTQYF